This T cell receptor beta chain was recovered during a study of beta chain features in type 1 diabetes. The CDR3 contains 13 residues. Germline V CDR1 and CDR2: PRHDT, FYEKMQ (reference sequence). The ends lost 5 bases at V and 5 bases at J; junction bases unmatched: 2. This clone was counted between two and nine times. Every bit of the isolated RNA underwent reverse transcription, so sequencing read expressed TCRB transcripts. Measured with immunoSEQ multiplex PCR; TCRdb has only the in-frame clones, and not every one. The sample records approximately 330,000 clones, approximately 11% being singletons.

Sequencing used naive CD4+ T cells from blood. The receptor was isolated from a woman aged 25 to 39 in good health. This chain uses TRBV13 with TRBJ2-2; 7 bases are shared with TRBD1. The CDR3 sequence is CASSTDRTGELFF. The CDR3 region has the DNA TGTGCCAGCAGCACGGACAGGACCGGGGAGCTGTTTTTT.